This entry lists 2 T cell receptor beta chains sequenced from one sample in a study of T cell repertoires in cytomegalovirus infection. What these receptors recognize is not known. TCRdb analysed the reads with MiXCR anew, one entry per CDR3 protein. There are around 360,000 distinct CDR3 sequences in the sample; roughly 34% occur only once, and 13% lies in the top ten. The sequenced sample was cultured PBMCs, obtained from culture after CMV antigen stimulation. The receptors derive from a human donor in good health (CMV status not recorded). Some clones in this sample may be carry-over from other donors' samples.

The table lists this clonotype with many counts. The CDR3 here is CASSTTGGNEQFF. CDR3 DNA: TGTGCCAGCAGTACGACAGGGGGGAATGAGCAGTTCTTC. J is TRBJ2-1 and V is TRBV7-2; TRBD1 agrees at 9 bases. J was trimmed by 7 bases and V by 6 bases; bases with no gene match: 4. The CDR3 sequence is 13 residues long. The germline V gene has CDR1 SGHTA and CDR2 FQGNSA.

The V and J genes are TRBV20-1 and TRBJ2-3; 8 bases fit TRBD2. This CDR3 has 15 residues. Germline CDR1 DFQATT, CDR2 SNEGSKA (reference sequence). J was trimmed by 7 bases and V by 0 bases; bases with no gene match: 9. The CDR3 nucleotides read TGCAGTGCTAGAGATGCATCGGGAGGGCCGAATACGCAGTATTTT. Translated, it gives CSARDASGGPNTQYF.